Shown below are 28 T cell receptor beta chains from a single sample sequenced in a study of low-dose radiotherapy and immunotherapy resistance in tumors. Described time point: after trial treatment. Noted treatment: LDRT plus nivolumab, ipilimumab, low-dose cyclophosphamide and aspirin (RACIN trial). Alpha- and beta-chain coverage of first-strand cDNA came from TRAV- and TRBV-specific primers. Amplification of TCRs used a constant-region primer and V-primer adapter for roughly 18 PCR cycles. TCRdb used MiXCR to reprocess the reads, holding one entry per CDR3 protein. The sample lists roughly 95,000 distinct CDR3 sequences, 20% to 25% occurring once. Specimen: PBMCs, collected after low-dose radiotherapy plus immunotherapy. Receptors originate from a female donor with ovarian cancer.

At least ten counts were recorded for this clonotype. The chain employs TRBV7-9 and TRBJ1-1; D not certain. The CDR3 contains 11 residues. The V end lost 5 bases, the J end lost 8 bases, and 9 bases lay between the germline ends. CDR1 SEHNR and CDR2 FQNEAQ come from the germline V gene (reference sequence). The CDR3, as DNA: TGTGCCAGCAGCACGGTGGTGGAAGCTTTCTTT. Translation: CASSTVVEAFF.

This clonotype came up many times. The chain has TRBV19 and TRBJ2-2; D not resolved. The length of the CDR3 is 14 residues. Germline V gene lookup returns CDR1 LNHDA and CDR2 SQIVND (reference sequence). Trimming took off 4 bases at V and 4 bases at J, with 10 bases between the two ends. The CDR3 reads CASSTMHGTGELFF. DNA of the CDR3: TGTGCCAGTAGTACGATGCACGGCACCGGGGAGCTGTTTTTT.

The chain employs TRBV20-1 and TRBJ2-7; 7 bases match TRBD1. The trim removed 2 bases at V and 0 bases at J, leaving 7 bases unmatched. The CDR3 has 15 residues. Germline CDR1 DFQATT, CDR2 SNEGSKA (reference sequence). The CDR3 spells CSARNPGQSSYEQYF. The DNA of the CDR3 is TGCAGTGCTAGAAACCCGGGACAGAGCTCCTACGAGCAGTACTTC.

This clonotype was detected many times. This chain links TRBV9 with TRBJ1-4; D is uncertain. The CDR3 spans 15 residues. Deletions cut 4 bases from V and 6 bases from J, with 16 bases between. The germline V gene encodes CDR1 SGDLS and CDR2 YYNGEE. CDR3 sequence (DNA): TGTGCCAGCAGCTCCCGAGTGGGAACCTATGAAAAACTGTTTTTT. Protein sequence: CASSSRVGTYEKLFF.

This clonotype occurred many times. The chain links TRBV30 to TRBJ1-6; D might be TRBD1 (5 bases). V shed 0 bases and J shed 8 bases, with 8 bases lying between them. The CDR3 is 13 residues long. Germline values: CDR1 GTSNPN, CDR2 SVGIG (reference sequence). CDR3 coding DNA: TGTGCCTGGAGTGTGTGGGGGGATTCACCCCTCCACTTT. Residues: CAWSVWGDSPLHF.

V gene TRBV7-2 combines with J gene TRBJ2-3, with 13 bases lining up with TRBD2. CDR1 SGHTA and CDR2 FQGNSA come from the germline V gene. J was trimmed by 3 bases and V by 5 bases; bases with no gene match: 8. The CDR3 is made up of 17 amino acids. The CDR3 sequence: CASSPRLAGGYTDTQYF. As DNA, the CDR3 is TGTGCCAGCAGCCCACGACTAGCGGGGGGATATACAGATACGCAGTATTTT.

Comments on this clonotype: One base away lies a much larger clone, so this may be a sequencing read error. V usage is TRBV19 and J usage is TRBJ2-6; D remains unclear. Trimming removed 5 bases from V and 2 bases from J, with 16 bases in between. Germline V lookup: CDR1 LNHDA, CDR2 SQIVND (reference sequence). The CDR3 totals 17 residues. CDR3 region: CASSARVGGPGANVLTF. The CDR3 DNA reads TGTGCCAGTAGTGCTAGGGTGGGTGGTCCTGGGGCCAACGTCCTGACTTTC.

This clonotype was counted ten times or more. The V and J genes are TRBV5-1 and TRBJ2-7, with 7 bases matching TRBD1. The CDR3 spans 15 residues. J was trimmed by 4 bases and V by 3 bases; bases with no gene match: 10. In germline, CDR1 is SGHRS, CDR2 YFSETQ. CDR3: CASSSPGQSKYEQYF. The CDR3 DNA follows: TGCGCCAGCAGCTCCCCGGGACAGAGTAAATACGAGCAGTACTTC.

V is TRBV23-1 and J is TRBJ2-5; TRBD2 matches 9 bases. TRBV23-1 has ORF status, its function being uncertain. This CDR3 comprises 17 residues. V trimming: 8 bases; J trimming: 0 bases; junction bases outside the gene matches: 13. In nucleotides, the CDR3 is TGCGCCAGCCTTAGCGGGGGCGCAACTCACCACCAAGAGACCCAGTACTTC. The encoded protein is CASLSGGATHHQETQYF.

The V and J genes are TRBV28 and TRBJ2-7; TRBD1 aligns across 8 bases. This CDR3 is 12 amino acids long. The trim removed 8 bases at V and 6 bases at J, leaving 6 bases unmatched. Germline V gene sequence: CDR1 MDHEN, CDR2 SYDVKM. The CDR3 loop is CASLTGVGEQYF. The CDR3 DNA is TGTGCCAGCCTGACAGGGGTTGGCGAGCAGTACTTC.

This clonotype was counted ten times or more. The chain links TRBV19 to TRBJ2-2; a weak D match, TRBD1 (5 bases). V lost 4 bases and J lost 0, with 9 bases in between. The CDR3 is made up of 15 amino acids. Germline CDR1 is LNHDA and CDR2 is SQIVND (reference sequence). CDR3 sequence reads: CASSTRQTNTGELFF. CDR3 nucleotide sequence: TGTGCCAGTAGTACTAGACAGACGAACACCGGGGAGCTGTTTTTT.

This clonotype was recorded at least ten times. J is TRBJ2-5 and V is TRBV30; D gene ambiguous. The CDR3 runs 11 residues. Germline-derived CDR1 and CDR2 are GTSNPN and SVGIG (reference sequence). The CDR3 protein is CAVEVGETQYF. As DNA, the CDR3 is TGTGCTGTGGAAGTGGGAGAGACCCAGTACTTC.

This clonotype was recorded many times. The J gene is TRBJ1-1, the V gene TRBV4-3; tentative D call: TRBD1 (5 bases). V lost 4 bases and J lost 6, with 12 bases in between. The CDR3 loop spans 13 amino acids. The germline V gene encodes CDR1 LGHNA and CDR2 YSLEER. Written as DNA, the CDR3 is TGCGCCAGCAGCCGAATTATGGGGGCTGAAGCTTTCTTT. Translated, it gives CASSRIMGAEAFF.

This clonotype was counted at least ten times. The chain recombines TRBV3-1 with TRBJ1-1, with D possibly TRBD1 on 6 matching bases. CDR3 size: 15 residues. Germline lookup yields CDR1 LGHDT and CDR2 YNNKEL (reference sequence). The germline V and J ends were trimmed by 6 bases and 6 bases, with 20 bases remaining between them. CDR3 in amino acids: CASSLSRAGASEAFF. CDR3 nucleotides: TGTGCCAGCAGTCTTTCGCGAGCGGGGGCTTCTGAAGCTTTCTTT. Drawing the rest from reference TRBV3-1 and TRBJ1-1, the complete variable domain is DTAVSQTPKYLVTQMGNDKSIKCEQNLGHDTMYWYKQDSKKFLKIMFSYNNKELIINETVPNRFSPKSPDKAHLNLHINSLELGDSAVYFCASSLSRAGASEAFFGQGTRLTVV.

There are a few counts of this clonotype. The chain combines TRBV19 with TRBJ2-5; D might be TRBD2 (6 bases). The germline V gene has CDR1 LNHDA and CDR2 SQIVND (reference sequence). With 3 bases removed from V and 7 bases from J, the gap between germline ends came to 9 bases. CDR3 length: 12 residues. CDR3 sequence: CASSMGGVTQYF. CDR3 nucleotides: TGTGCCAGTAGTATGGGAGGTGTGACCCAGTACTTC.

This clonotype was recorded many times. The chain is built from TRBV12-3 or TRBV12-4 and TRBJ2-1; 8 nucleotides align to TRBD2. The CDR3 runs 14 residues. The junction had 9 bases not matched to a gene; V was cut back by 5 bases and J by 9 bases. CDR3 coding DNA: TGTGCCAGCAGTCAACCGGGGGGGGCTCGTGAGCAGTTCTTC. As protein: CASSQPGGAREQFF.

This clonotype was counted ten times or more. The chain joins TRBV20-1 to TRBJ1-2; 9 bases agree with TRBD1. V was clipped by 3 bases and J by 8 bases; unmatched bases: 10. From germline, CDR1 is DFQATT and CDR2 SNEGSKA (reference sequence). This CDR3 comprises 14 residues. In DNA form, the CDR3 reads TGCAGTGCTAGGGCGCCGGGACAGGGTCCGGGCTACACCTTC. Protein product: CSARAPGQGPGYTF.

The rearrangement links TRBV27 to TRBJ2-3; maybe TRBD2 (5 bases). The CDR3 length is 14 residues. V was clipped by 3 bases and J by 2 bases, with 9 bases between them. Germline-derived CDR1 and CDR2 are MNHEY and SMNVEV (reference sequence). The CDR3 loop reads CASSLGRLTDTQYF. CDR3 nucleotide sequence: TGTGCCAGCAGTTTGGGGAGACTCACAGATACGCAGTATTTT.

The genes are TRBV20-1 and TRBJ2-3, with a weak D call TRBD2 (5 bases). Germline V lookup: CDR1 DFQATT, CDR2 SNEGSKA (reference sequence). The V end was cut by 6 bases, the J end by 0 bases, with 13 bases between. CDR3 size: 14 residues. The chain's CDR3 is CSADRQRSTDTQYF. As DNA, the CDR3 is TGCAGTGCCGATCGGCAGCGGAGCACAGATACGCAGTATTTT.

As concerns this clonotype: A far larger clone is one base from this, pointing to a likely read error. V and J are TRBV18 and TRBJ2-5; TRBD2 aligns across 7 bases. Losses at the gene ends were 0 bases for V and 11 bases for J; bases not matched to a gene: 9. In germline, CDR1 is KGHSH, CDR2 LQKENI. This CDR3 contains 14 residues. CDR3 region: CASSPPGLGGEQYF. The CDR3 bases are TGTGCCAGCTCACCACCTGGACTAGGTGGTGAGCAGTACTTC.

V gene TRBV10-2 combines with J gene TRBJ2-7; no firm D call. CDR1 WSHSY and CDR2 SAAADI come from the germline V gene. Between the trimmed V and J ends, which lost 5 bases and 0 bases, there was a span of 11 bases. This CDR3 comprises 14 residues. CDR3 DNA sequence: TGCGCCAGCAGTACTACAGCGTTCTCCTACGAGCAGTACTTC. It specifies CASSTTAFSYEQYF.

There are many counts of this clonotype. The rearrangement links TRBV27 to TRBJ2-5; possibly TRBD1 for D (6 bases). Germline CDR1 and CDR2: MNHEY and SMNVEV (reference sequence). The V and J ends lost 3 bases and 1 base respectively, with 15 bases between them. The CDR3 spans 16 residues. Here the CDR3 DNA reads TGTGCCAGCAGTTTTCGGGGCCAGGGGTCCCAAGAGACCCAGTACTTC. This encodes CASSFRGQGSQETQYF.

For this clonotype: One base separates it from a far larger clone, so it is likely a read error. The chain employs TRBV5-8 and TRBJ1-1; 8 bases are a match to TRBD1. The CDR3 loop spans 14 amino acids. Germline V lookup: CDR1 SGHTS, CDR2 YDEGEE. The CDR3: CASSSDRVDTEALF. CDR3 nucleotide sequence: TGTGCCAGCAGTTCGGACAGGGTGGACACTGAAGCTCTCTTT.

This clonotype was detected ten times or more. This rearrangement joins TRBV19 to TRBJ1-1, with a tentative D call TRBD1 (5 bases). Deletions cut 4 bases from V and 2 bases from J, with 11 bases between. Germline CDR1 LNHDA, CDR2 SQIVND (reference sequence). CDR3 length: 14 residues. CDR3 coding DNA: TGTGCCAGTAGTACCTGGGGCTCTAACACTGAAGCTTTCTTT. It codes for CASSTWGSNTEAFF.

This clonotype has ten or more counts. This chain joins TRBV12-3 or TRBV12-4 and TRBJ1-3; no clear D gene. V lost 6 bases to trimming and J lost 3 bases, with 18 bases between them. This CDR3 contains 16 residues. CDR3 sequence: CASRSISKGYGNTIYF. Here the CDR3 DNA reads TGTGCCAGCAGATCAATCTCCAAGGGCTATGGAAACACCATATATTTT.

The chain is built from TRBV9 and TRBJ2-1; TRBD2 aligns across 8 bases. Germline-derived CDR1 and CDR2 are SGDLS and YYNGEE. Trimming took 2 bases from V and 8 from J; bases not matched to a gene: 9. This CDR3 region has 15 residues. CDR3 protein: CASSVGTSVGYEQFF. As DNA, the CDR3 is TGTGCCAGCAGCGTGGGGACTAGTGTTGGCTATGAGCAGTTCTTC.

This clonotype was detected only a few times. The rearrangement uses TRBV6-1 and TRBJ2-7, with D tentatively TRBD2 (5 bases). Germline V gene sequence: CDR1 MNHNS, CDR2 SASEGT. The CDR3 runs to 13 residues. V gave up 5 bases and J gave up 3 bases, with 11 bases separating them. The CDR3 sequence: CASSPKRVYEQYF. CDR3 in DNA: TGTGCCAGCAGTCCAAAGAGGGTCTACGAGCAGTACTTC.

This clonotype was seen many times. The V and J genes are TRBV24-1 and TRBJ2-7, with 11 bases matching TRBD1. Germline V gene lookup returns CDR1 KGHDR and CDR2 SFDVKD. This CDR3 spans 14 amino acids. With V trimmed by 7 bases and J by 6 bases, 7 bases remained unmatched. CDR3 nucleotide sequence: TGTGCCACCAGCCCCGGGACAGGGGGTTTCGAGCAGTACTTC. It is translated as CATSPGTGGFEQYF.